This TCR beta chain was sequenced during a study of cytomegalovirus exposure and HLA in healthy donors. Primers for the PCR totalled 60 Vbeta and 13 Jbeta. The method was immunoSEQ multiplex PCR; TCRdb's version includes in-frame clones alone and lacks a portion of them. The sample lists 150,000 to 200,000 clones, around 81% seen once, with around 1.9% in the top ten. Sample: PBMCs. The source of this sequence is a woman aged 18-29 years in good health and CMV-seropositive.

CDR3 in amino acids: CASSLTGQGGGYTF. As DNA, the CDR3 is TGTGCCAGCAGCTTAACAGGACAGGGGGGCGGCTACACCTTC. This chain uses TRBV5-4 with TRBJ1-2, with 10 bases that match TRBD1. CDR3 length: 14 residues. Looked up from germline, CDR1 is SGHNT and CDR2 is YYREEE (reference sequence). Trimming cost V 2 bases and J 8 bases; bases outside gene matches: 6.